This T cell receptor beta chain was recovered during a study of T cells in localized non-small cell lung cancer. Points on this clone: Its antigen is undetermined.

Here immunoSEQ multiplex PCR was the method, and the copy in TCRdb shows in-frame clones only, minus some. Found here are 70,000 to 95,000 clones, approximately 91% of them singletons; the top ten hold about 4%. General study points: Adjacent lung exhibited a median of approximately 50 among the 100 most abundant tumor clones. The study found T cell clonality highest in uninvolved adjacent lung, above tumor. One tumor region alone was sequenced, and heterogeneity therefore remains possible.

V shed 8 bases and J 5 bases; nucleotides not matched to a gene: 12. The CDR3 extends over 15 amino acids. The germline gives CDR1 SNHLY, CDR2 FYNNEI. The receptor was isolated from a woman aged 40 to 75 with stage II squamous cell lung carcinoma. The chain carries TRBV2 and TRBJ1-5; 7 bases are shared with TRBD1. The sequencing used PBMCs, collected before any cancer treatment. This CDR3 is CASLEGGGGYQPQHF. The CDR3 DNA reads TGTGCCAGCCTTGAAGGGGGAGGGGGCTATCAGCCCCAGCATTTT.